These 8 T cell receptor beta chains share one sample of origin, sequenced in a study of a mutant IDH1 vaccine in newly diagnosed glioma. No antigen is known for these receptors. The time point was: week 23, last vaccination. The investigators gave 300 ug of mutant IDH1 20-mer peptide in each vaccine dose, together with topical imiquimod. The method was immunoSEQ multiplex PCR; TCRdb's version includes in-frame clones alone and lacks a portion of them. The table lists roughly 60,000 clones, roughly 84% of them singletons. The material sequenced was PBMCs, taken from a glioma patient whose treatment included an IDH1 peptide vaccine. The origin of the receptors is a man under 40 with glioma.

The CDR3 reads CASSESDAGLFF. The CDR3 nucleotides are TGCGCCAGCAGTGAGTCCGACGCAGGTCTGTTTTTT. This rearrangement joins TRBV10-1 to TRBJ1-4; no firm D call. The V end was cut by 0 bases, the J end by 14 bases, with 10 bases between. The CDR3 is made up of 12 amino acids. Germline V gene sequence: CDR1 WNHNN, CDR2 SYGVQD (reference sequence).

The J gene is TRBJ1-6, the V gene TRBV4-1; D is unclear. V dropped 0 bases and J dropped 13 bases, with 13 bases sitting between them. Germline values: CDR1 MGHRA, CDR2 YSYEKL. The CDR3 contains 14 residues. CDR3 coding DNA: TGCGCCAGCAGCCAAGACAGGTGGACCGGTCCCCTCCACTTT. Residues: CASSQDRWTGPLHF.

This rearrangement joins TRBV28 to TRBJ1-4; tentatively, D is TRBD1 (5 bases). From germline, CDR1 is MDHEN and CDR2 SYDVKM. The V and J ends lost 5 bases and 8 bases respectively, with 18 bases between them. This CDR3 region has 15 residues. The CDR3 DNA is TGTGCCAGCAGTACCGTGGGGGGTCTAAGGGAAAAACTGTTTTTT. This encodes CASSTVGGLREKLFF.

This chain joins TRBV11-2 and TRBJ2-3; D is undetermined. CDR3 size: 16 residues. Trimming stripped 0 bases from V and 0 bases from J, with 10 bases between. The V gene's germline CDR1 is SGHAT and CDR2 FQNNGV. CDR3 sequence (DNA): TGTGCCAGCAGCTTAGATTTTCGTACTAGCACAGATACGCAGTATTTT. It translates to CASSLDFRTSTDTQYF.

V gene TRBV18 combines with J gene TRBJ2-4; 8 bases agree with TRBD1. The junction had 9 bases not matched to a gene; V was cut back by 2 bases and J by 12 bases. The CDR3 sequence is 14 residues long. The germline gives CDR1 KGHSH, CDR2 LQKENI. The CDR3 bases are TGTGCCAGCTCACCATCCCTCGGACAGGGCTCTCAGTACTTC. It is translated as CASSPSLGQGSQYF.

V and J are TRBV2 and TRBJ2-1; TRBD2 agrees at 8 bases. Germline loops: CDR1 SNHLY, CDR2 FYNNEI. Trimming at V came to 6 bases and at J to 6 bases, leaving 10 bases not matched to a gene. The CDR3 has 15 amino acids. The CDR3 is CASRAGTSYGNEQFF. The CDR3, as DNA: TGTGCCAGCAGGGCAGGGACTAGTTATGGCAATGAGCAGTTCTTC. Full variable domain (rest looked up from reference TRBV2 and TRBJ2-1): EPEVTQTPSHQVTQMGQEVILRCVPISNHLYFYWYRQILGQKVEFLVSFYNNEISEKSEIFDDQFSVERPDGSNFTLKIRSTKLEDSAMYFCASRAGTSYGNEQFFGPGTRLTVL.

The CDR3 here is CASSLAGTSGTYEQYF. Written as DNA, the CDR3 is TGTGCCAGCAGCTTAGCAGGGACTAGCGGGACCTACGAGCAGTACTTC. This chain links TRBV7-6 with TRBJ2-7; 13 nucleotides agree with TRBD2. CDR1 and CDR2 (germline): SGHVS, FNYEAQ. The CDR3 spans 16 residues. V shed 0 bases and J 2 bases; nucleotides not matched to a gene: 1.

The chain carries TRBV14 and TRBJ2-1; 7 bases match TRBD1. Germline V CDR1 and CDR2: SGHDN, FVKESK. The ends lost 4 bases at V and 7 bases at J; junction bases unmatched: 7. The CDR3 extends over 14 amino acids. The CDR3 DNA follows: TGTGCCAGCAGCCCCCTGACAGGGTGGAATGAGCAGTTCTTC. The encoded protein is CASSPLTGWNEQFF.